The 9 T cell receptor beta chains below come from one sample, sequenced in a study of blood T cell repertoires in COVID-19 (dated by TCRdb to 2020 to 2021). Receptor libraries were prepared by the immunoSEQ multiplex PCR assay. The table comes from immuneACCESS by way of TCRdb, which keeps in-frame sequences with V and J called. Part of the clones is missing from these tables; in studies checked, under half for an unresolved V gene and the rest for unknown reasons. The sample yields under 150,000 clones; approximately 87% were counted once. The ten most abundant clones make up roughly 3.8% of the sample. The sequencing input was PBMCs or T cells enriched from blood (not recorded which). The receptors were sampled from a man aged 50-60 years in a cohort exposed to, infected with or recovered from COVID-19 (not recorded which).

The chain is built from TRBV7-9 and TRBJ2-2; D remains ambiguous. V dropped 5 bases and J dropped 1 base, with 8 bases sitting between them. Germline CDR1 is SEHNR and CDR2 is FQNEAQ (reference sequence). The CDR3 consists of 14 residues. The CDR3 region has the DNA TGTGCCAGCAGCCCCTTTGTGAACACCGGGGAGCTGTTTTTT. Protein product: CASSPFVNTGELFF. Full variable domain (outside the CDR3, taken from reference TRBV7-9 and TRBJ2-2): DTGVSQNPRHKITKRGQNVTFRCDPISEHNRLYWYRQTLGQGPEFLTYFQNEAQLEKSRLLSDRFSAERPKGSFSTLEIQRTEQGDSAMYLCASSPFVNTGELFFGEGSRLTVL.

The V gene is TRBV7-8, the J gene TRBJ2-5; D may be TRBD2 (6 bases). CDR3 length: 14 residues. V lost 2 bases and J 5 bases, leaving 12 bases between the germline ends. Germline V gene data show CDR1 as SGHVS and CDR2 as FQNEAQ. The CDR3: CASSLRRGRETQYF. As DNA, the CDR3 is TGTGCCAGCAGCTTACGGCGGGGTAGGGAGACCCAGTACTTC. The variable domain in full, with the rest retrieved from reference TRBV7-8 and TRBJ2-5, is GAGVSQSPRYKVAKRGQDVALRCDPISGHVSLFWYQQALGQGPEFLTYFQNEAQLDKSGLPSDRFFAERPEGSVSTLKIQRTQQEDSAVYLCASSLRRGRETQYFGPGTRLLVL.

The table lists this clone with a few counts. The rearrangement joins TRBV11-2 to TRBJ1-4; 11 bases align to TRBD1. Trimming cost V 5 bases and J 2 bases; bases outside gene matches: 4. The CDR3 has 16 amino acids. Looked up from germline, CDR1 is SGHAT and CDR2 is FQNNGV. The CDR3: CASSGTGGATNEKLFF. In DNA, the CDR3 is TGTGCCAGCAGCGGGACAGGGGGAGCGACTAATGAAAAACTGTTTTTT.

This rearrangement joins TRBV4-1 to TRBJ2-7, with TRBD1 identical over 8 bases. The CDR3 extends over 15 amino acids. Per the germline V gene, CDR1 is MGHRA and CDR2 is YSYEKL. V shed 6 bases and J 4 bases; nucleotides not matched to a gene: 11. The CDR3 nucleotides are TGCGCCAGCAGTTACGGACAGGGTGCGTTATACGAGCAGTACTTC. Residues: CASSYGQGALYEQYF.

The CDR3 spells CASSYRDTHPYEQYF. The DNA of the CDR3 is TGTGCCAGCAGCTACCGGGACACTCACCCCTACGAGCAGTACTTC. This sequence joins TRBV11-2 and TRBJ2-7; weak D call: TRBD1 (6 bases). The CDR3 runs to 15 residues. V was clipped by 4 bases and J by 2 bases, with 15 bases between them. The germline gives CDR1 SGHAT, CDR2 FQNNGV.

The chain recombines TRBV4-1 with TRBJ1-3; D is perhaps TRBD1 (6 bases). The ends were cut back, 4 bases at V and 2 bases at J, with 12 bases in the middle. The CDR3 covers 15 residues. CDR1 MGHRA and CDR2 YSYEKL come from the germline V gene. The CDR3 reads CASSPTEGAGNTIYF. The CDR3 DNA sequence: TGCGCCAGCAGCCCGACTGAGGGGGCTGGAAACACCATATATTTT.

The chain links TRBV6-6 to TRBJ2-7, with 8 nucleotides matching TRBD2. CDR3 size: 16 residues. With 2 bases clipped from V and 4 bases from J, the junction kept 10 bases outside the gene matches. CDR1 and CDR2 from the germline V gene are MNHNY and SVGAGI (reference sequence). DNA for the CDR3: TGTGCCAGCAGTTACGGTCTAGCGGGCGGGATTTACGAGCAGTACTTC. Translated: CASSYGLAGGIYEQYF.

V gene TRBV29-1 combines with J gene TRBJ1-2; 9 bases fit TRBD1. The junction had 4 bases not matched to a gene; V was cut back by 7 bases and J by 4 bases. The CDR3 sequence is 12 residues long. Germline assignment: CDR1 SQVTM and CDR2 ANQGSEA. In nucleotides, the CDR3 is TGCAGCGGGGGACAGGGAATCTATGGCTACACCTTC. It codes for CSGGQGIYGYTF. The variable domain in full, completed from reference TRBV29-1 and TRBJ1-2, reads SAVISQKPSRDICQRGTSLTIQCQVDSQVTMMFWYRQQPGQSLTLIATANQGSEATYESGFVIDKFPISRPNLTFSTLTVSNMSPEDSSIYLCSGGQGIYGYTFGSGTRLTVV.

This chain links TRBV5-6 with TRBJ2-2; unclear D gene. With 3 bases removed from V and 4 bases from J, the gap between germline ends came to 25 bases. The CDR3 runs 19 residues. Per germline, CDR1 SGHDT and CDR2 YYEEEE. CDR3 region: CASSSIKIIESYRTGELFF. CDR3 bases: TGTGCCAGCAGCTCGATAAAGATTATTGAGTCATACCGCACCGGGGAGCTGTTTTTT.